This T cell receptor (beta chain) was recovered during a study of blood T cell repertoires in COVID-19. This table comes from immunoSEQ multiplex PCR, and its TCRdb copy is limited to in-frame clones, with some not included. The sample holds about 160,000 clones; over 70% are singletons and the top ten take 2.9%. CDR3 length: 13 residues. The junction had 7 bases not matched to a gene; V was cut back by 8 bases and J by 4 bases. CDR1 and CDR2 from the germline V gene are KGHSH and LQKENI. The source of this sequence is a woman aged 55-70 years with acute or convalescent COVID-19. The rearrangement links TRBV18 to TRBJ1-1; 7 bases line up with TRBD1. The sample consisted of peripheral blood. CDR3 coding DNA: TGTGCCAGCCACGCCGAGGGGGCCACTGAAGCTTTCTTT. This translates into CASHAEGATEAFF.